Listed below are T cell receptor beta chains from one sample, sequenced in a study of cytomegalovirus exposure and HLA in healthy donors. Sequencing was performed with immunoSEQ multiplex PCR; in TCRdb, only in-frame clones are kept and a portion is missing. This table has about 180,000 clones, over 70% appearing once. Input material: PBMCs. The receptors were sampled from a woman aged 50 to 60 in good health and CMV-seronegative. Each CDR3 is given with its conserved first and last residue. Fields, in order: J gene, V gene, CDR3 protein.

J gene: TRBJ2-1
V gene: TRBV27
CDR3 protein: CASSFSGGESYNEQFF

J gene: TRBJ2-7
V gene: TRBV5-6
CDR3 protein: CASSAMGGATYEQYF

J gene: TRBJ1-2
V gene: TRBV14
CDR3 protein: CASSQGRGGYTF

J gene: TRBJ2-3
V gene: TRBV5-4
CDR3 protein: CASSLRGGTDTQYF

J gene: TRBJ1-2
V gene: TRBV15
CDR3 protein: CATSRDSGGYTF

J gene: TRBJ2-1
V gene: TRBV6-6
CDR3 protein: CASSRSQAGYEQFF

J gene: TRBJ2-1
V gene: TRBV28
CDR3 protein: CASTLGGYNEQFF

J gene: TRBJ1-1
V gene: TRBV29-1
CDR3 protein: CSVPKWTGGSRDTEAFF

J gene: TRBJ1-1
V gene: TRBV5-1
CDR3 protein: CASSANRGAEAFF

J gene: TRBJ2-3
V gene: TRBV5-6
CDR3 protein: CASSLSGTSTDTQYF

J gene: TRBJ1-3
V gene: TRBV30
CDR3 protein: CAWKAGRSGNTIYF

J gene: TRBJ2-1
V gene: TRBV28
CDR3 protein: CASSLSGVTLGSYPSSYNEQFF

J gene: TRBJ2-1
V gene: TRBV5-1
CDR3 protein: CASSTGLAGGSYNEQFF

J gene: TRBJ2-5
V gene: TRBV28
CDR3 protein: CASASLVAEPWSVQYF

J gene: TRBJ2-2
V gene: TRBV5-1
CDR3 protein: CASTLGQTNTGELFF

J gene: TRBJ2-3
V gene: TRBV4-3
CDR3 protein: CASSQEVASTDTQYF

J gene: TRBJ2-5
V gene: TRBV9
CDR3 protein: CASSTPSGGQETQYF

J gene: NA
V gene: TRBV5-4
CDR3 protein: CASSLYGSYEQYF

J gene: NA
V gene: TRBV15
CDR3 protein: CATSSLRGAYEQYF

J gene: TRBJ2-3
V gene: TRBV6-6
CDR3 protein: CASSYSRGDSTDTQYF

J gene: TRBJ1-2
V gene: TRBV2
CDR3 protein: CASSEEEGGYGYTF

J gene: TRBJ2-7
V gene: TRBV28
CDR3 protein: CASSLVAGVSYEQYF

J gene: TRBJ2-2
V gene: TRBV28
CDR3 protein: CASSFSGAVGELFF

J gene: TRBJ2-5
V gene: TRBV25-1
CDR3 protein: CASSGGQGPQETQYF

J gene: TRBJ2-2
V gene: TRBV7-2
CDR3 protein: CASSPRQGGELFF

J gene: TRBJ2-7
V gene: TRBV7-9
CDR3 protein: CASRAGSVYEQYF

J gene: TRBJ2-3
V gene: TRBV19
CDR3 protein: CASSARDRRTDTQYF

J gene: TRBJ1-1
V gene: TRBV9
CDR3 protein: CASSVAGNQAEAFF

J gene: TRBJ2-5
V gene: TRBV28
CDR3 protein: CASSGGTEQETQYF

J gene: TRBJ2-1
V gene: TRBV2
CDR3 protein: CASTQPGGLAGSSYNEQFF

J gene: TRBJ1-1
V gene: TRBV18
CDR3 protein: CAVKREMNTEAFF

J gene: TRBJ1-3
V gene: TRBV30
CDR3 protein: CAWGPGNTIYF

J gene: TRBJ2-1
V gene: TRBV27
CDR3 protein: CASSQWTGNNEQFF

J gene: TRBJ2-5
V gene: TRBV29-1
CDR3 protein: CSVDAHAGETQYF

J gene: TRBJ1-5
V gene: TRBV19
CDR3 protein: CASSGGGNQPQHF

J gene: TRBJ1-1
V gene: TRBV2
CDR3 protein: CASSEERGSGTEAFF

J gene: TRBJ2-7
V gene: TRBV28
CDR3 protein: CASSSRTGNNYEQYF

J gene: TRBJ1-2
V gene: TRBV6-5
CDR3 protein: CASSYSIQGAGGYTF

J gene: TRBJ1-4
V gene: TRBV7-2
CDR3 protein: CASSLEGQGNEKLFF

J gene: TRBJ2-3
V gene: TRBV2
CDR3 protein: CASSEALTAGVTQYF

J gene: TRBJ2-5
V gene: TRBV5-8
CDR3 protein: CASSLNKETQYF

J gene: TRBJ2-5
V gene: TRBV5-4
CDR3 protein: CASSLEGGGETQYF

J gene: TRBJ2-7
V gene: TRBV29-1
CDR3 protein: CSVGGRTSGYEQYF

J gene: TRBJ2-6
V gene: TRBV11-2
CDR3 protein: CASSSDRVSGANVLTF

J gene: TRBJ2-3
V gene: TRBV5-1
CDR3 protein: CASSLAFAGSTDTQYF

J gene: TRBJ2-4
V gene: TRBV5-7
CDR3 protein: CASSHVGGSSAKNIQYF

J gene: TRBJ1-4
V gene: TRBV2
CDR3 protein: CASKPGHTNEKLFF

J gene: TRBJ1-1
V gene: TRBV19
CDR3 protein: CASSLQGGNTEAFF

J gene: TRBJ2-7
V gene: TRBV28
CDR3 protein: CASRADRGQSSYEQYF

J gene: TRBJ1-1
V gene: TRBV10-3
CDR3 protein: CAITLGQENTEAFF

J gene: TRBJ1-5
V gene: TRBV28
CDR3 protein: CASTGTGGWDQPQHF

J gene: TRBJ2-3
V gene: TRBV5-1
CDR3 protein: CASSETSGGSTDTQYF

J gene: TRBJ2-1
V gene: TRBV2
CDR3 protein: CASRESRTVGNEQFF

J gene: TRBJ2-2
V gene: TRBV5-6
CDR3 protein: CASSWREGLTGELFF

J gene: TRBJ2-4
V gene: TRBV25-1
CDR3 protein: CASSDPSGSRNIQYF